The 32 T cell receptor beta chains presented below share a single source sample, sequenced in a study of PD-1 blockade in classical Hodgkin lymphoma. Brentuximab vedotin exposure varied among the patients, all of whom had relapsed after autologous stem cell transplantation. Sequencing was performed with immunoSEQ multiplex PCR; in TCRdb, only in-frame clones are kept and a portion is missing. The table lists 53,000 or so clones, more than 65% of them singletons. The material sequenced was peripheral blood mononuclear cells (PBMCs), taken at baseline. These receptors were collected from a human donor with classical Hodgkin lymphoma.

The V call is TRBV2, the J call TRBJ1-5; 7 bases fit TRBD1. CDR3 length equals 14 residues. Trimming cost V 5 bases and J 7 bases; bases outside gene matches: 8. The V gene's germline CDR1 is SNHLY and CDR2 FYNNEI. This CDR3 is CASSPTGQLQPQHF. As DNA, the CDR3 is TGTGCCAGCAGTCCGACGGGACAGTTGCAGCCCCAGCATTTT.

The rearrangement uses TRBV29-1 and TRBJ2-3; D remains ambiguous. V lost 6 bases and J lost 4, with 14 bases in between. Germline values: CDR1 SQVTM, CDR2 ANQGSEA. The CDR3 totals 13 residues. The CDR3 protein is CSVSLPGADTQYF. The CDR3 DNA reads as TGCAGCGTGAGCCTCCCTGGGGCAGATACGCAGTATTTT.

V gene TRBV5-1 combines with J gene TRBJ2-1, with 8 bases identical to TRBD2. Looked up from germline, CDR1 is SGHRS and CDR2 is YFSETQ. Losses at the gene ends were 4 bases for V and 8 bases for J; bases not matched to a gene: 20. CDR3 length equals 18 residues. The CDR3 region has the DNA TGCGCCAGCAGCCCGTCTGAGACTAGCGAGTCAAGCTGGGATGAGCAGTTCTTC. Translation gives CASSPSETSESSWDEQFF.

The chain employs TRBV18 and TRBJ1-4; perhaps TRBD1 as D (5 bases). This CDR3 has 15 residues. V was trimmed by 4 bases and J by 5 bases, leaving 14 bases between them. Germline V gives CDR1 KGHSH, CDR2 LQKENI. The CDR3 region is CASSLLQATNEKLFF. The CDR3 nucleotides are TGTGCCAGCTCACTATTACAGGCGACAAATGAAAAACTGTTTTTT.

This clone was seen only once. The chain links TRBV6-6 to TRBJ1-1; D is ambiguous. CDR3 length: 13 amino acids. CDR1 is MNHNY, CDR2 SVGAGI, per germline (reference sequence). The V and J ends lost 4 bases and 5 bases respectively, with 11 bases between them. The CDR3 region is CASSSSKGTEAFF. CDR3 nucleotides: TGTGCCAGCAGTTCTTCCAAGGGAACTGAAGCTTTCTTT.

The chain combines TRBV27 with TRBJ2-1; TRBD1 agrees at 9 bases. V was pared by 5 bases and J by 12 bases, with 14 bases of the junction left unmatched. CDR3 length equals 15 residues. CDR1 and CDR2 from the germline V gene are MNHEY and SMNVEV (reference sequence). The CDR3 sequence is CASSLRQGGDEAQFF. CDR3 bases: TGTGCCAGCAGTCTAAGACAGGGGGGGGATGAGGCGCAGTTCTTC.

This rearrangement joins TRBV18 to TRBJ1-4; possibly TRBD1 for D (5 bases). CDR1 is KGHSH, CDR2 LQKENI, per germline. This CDR3 is built from 16 residues. Trimming left V 1 base short and J 0 bases short, with 9 bases between. The DNA of the CDR3 is TGTGCCAGCTCACCACTCGACAGTGCAACTAATGAAAAACTGTTTTTT. Protein product: CASSPLDSATNEKLFF.

Of note for this clone: The junction and the germline gene differ at one end; a read error may be behind it. The rearrangement joins TRBV5-1 to TRBJ1-1; D is possibly TRBD1 (6 bases). The CDR3 is made up of 16 amino acids. Germline assignment: CDR1 SGHRS and CDR2 YFSETQ. DNA for the CDR3: TGCGCCAGCAACTTGGGGAGCGGACAGATGAACACTGAAGCTTTCTTT. Translating it yields CASNLGSGQMNTEAFF.

The rearrangement uses TRBV11-3 and TRBJ1-5, with 7 nucleotides matching TRBD1. The CDR3 sequence is 13 residues long. Germline CDR1 is SGHNT and CDR2 is YENEEA. V shed 4 bases and J 5 bases; nucleotides not matched to a gene: 2. The CDR3: CASSSQGDQPQHF. The CDR3 DNA follows: TGTGCCAGCAGCTCCCAGGGGGATCAGCCCCAGCATTTT.

The V and J genes are TRBV4-1 and TRBJ1-1, with D unresolved. The CDR3 totals 12 residues. With 1 base removed from V and 10 bases from J, the gap between germline ends came to 10 bases. CDR1 is MGHRA, CDR2 YSYEKL, per germline. The CDR3 sequence is CASSQAGLLAFF. In nucleotides, the CDR3 is TGCGCCAGCAGCCAAGCGGGATTGTTAGCTTTCTTT.

The chain is built from TRBV5-4 and TRBJ1-5, with a weak D call TRBD1 (5 bases). V lost 1 base, J lost 7 bases, and 15 bases lay in between. Germline CDR1 SGHNT, CDR2 YYREEE (reference sequence). The CDR3 totals 15 residues. The CDR3 here is CASSLFPGSSQPQHF. The CDR3 region has the DNA TGTGCCAGCAGCTTGTTCCCAGGGTCATCACAGCCCCAGCATTTT.

V gene TRBV19 combines with J gene TRBJ1-6; no reliable D call. The V and J ends lost 5 bases and 6 bases respectively, with 5 bases between them. CDR1 LNHDA and CDR2 SQIVND come from the germline V gene (reference sequence). The CDR3 loop spans 12 amino acids. CDR3 sequence reads: CASSPPNSPLHF. CDR3 bases: TGTGCCAGTAGTCCTCCTAATTCACCCCTCCACTTT.

The V call is TRBV6-1, the J call TRBJ1-1; no clear D gene. The length of the CDR3 is 13 residues. Trimming took 10 bases from V and 1 from J, leaving 13 bases between them. Per the germline V gene, CDR1 is MNHNS and CDR2 is SASEGT. The CDR3 bases are TGTGCCATCCTTCGGGTCTGGAACACTGAAGCTTTCTTT. It specifies CAILRVWNTEAFF.

The genes are TRBV18 and TRBJ1-5; 8 nucleotides line up with TRBD1. The CDR3 runs to 13 residues. Germline V gives CDR1 KGHSH, CDR2 LQKENI. The junction had 10 bases not matched to a gene; V was cut back by 8 bases and J by 10 bases. The CDR3 region has the DNA TGTGCCAGCCAGCTGACAGGGGAGTCCCCCCAGCATTTT. This codes for CASQLTGESPQHF.

V is TRBV7-6 and J is TRBJ2-1; TRBD1 is a possible D gene (5 bases). The CDR3 consists of 16 residues. In germline, CDR1 is SGHVS, CDR2 FNYEAQ. Trimming shortened V by 5 bases and J by 3 bases, and 17 bases separated the two germline ends. CDR3 in amino acids: CASSQGQKQVYNEQFF. CDR3 sequence (DNA): TGTGCCAGCAGCCAGGGCCAAAAGCAAGTCTACAATGAGCAGTTCTTC. The full variable domain, rest sourced from reference TRBV7-6 and TRBJ2-1, is GAGVSQSPRYKVTKRGQDVALRCDPISGHVSLYWYRQALGQGPEFLTYFNYEAQQDKSGLPNDRFSAERPEGSISTLTIQRTEQRDSAMYRCASSQGQKQVYNEQFFGPGTRLTVL.

The rearrangement uses TRBV9 and TRBJ1-5; D gene uncertain. V was clipped by 4 bases and J by 0 bases, with 5 bases between them. The CDR3 has 13 residues. CDR1 is SGDLS, CDR2 YYNGEE, per germline. The CDR3 sequence is CASSQNSNQPQHF. Written as DNA, the CDR3 is TGTGCCAGCAGCCAAAATAGCAATCAGCCCCAGCATTTT.

V gene TRBV6-5 combines with J gene TRBJ2-1; maybe TRBD1 (6 bases). The CDR3 spans 15 residues. V lost 0 bases and J lost 6, with 12 bases in between. Germline CDR1 is MNHEY and CDR2 is SVGAGI. CDR3 sequence (DNA): TGTGCCAGCAGTTACTCGAGATCAGGGGTCAATGAGCAGTTCTTC. It translates to CASSYSRSGVNEQFF.

The chain links TRBV7-9 to TRBJ2-3; unclear D gene. V dropped 4 bases and J dropped 4 bases, with 9 bases sitting between them. The germline V gene has CDR1 SEHNR and CDR2 FQNEAQ (reference sequence). The CDR3 has 13 residues. CDR3 in amino acids: CASSSRLADTQYF. In nucleotides, the CDR3 is TGTGCCAGCAGCTCTAGGTTGGCAGATACGCAGTATTTT.

The CDR3 DNA follows: TGTGCCAGCAGCTTATGGGGAGGGGCAATGGAGCAGTACGTC. Residues: CASSLWGGAMEQYV. V and J are TRBV7-2 and TRBJ2-7; 7 nucleotides line up with TRBD2. The germline CDR1 and CDR2 sequences are SGHTA and FQGNSA. The CDR3 covers 14 residues. The V segment lost 2 bases and the J segment 7 bases; nucleotides outside the gene matches: 8.

This clone is a singleton in its sample. The chain combines TRBV13 with TRBJ2-1, with 9 positions matching TRBD2. The CDR3 is 17 amino acids. Germline CDR1 and CDR2: PRHDT and FYEKMQ (reference sequence). V shed 0 bases and J 9 bases; nucleotides not matched to a gene: 12. The CDR3 nucleotides are TGTGCCAGCAGCTTAGGGTCTTTCGGGCCTAGCGGGATTGAGCAGTTCTTC. Translated, it gives CASSLGSFGPSGIEQFF.

The genes are TRBV9 and TRBJ2-6; weak D call: TRBD2 (7 bases). Germline V gene sequence: CDR1 SGDLS, CDR2 YYNGEE. V was trimmed by 2 bases and J by 5 bases, leaving 17 bases between them. The CDR3 has 17 amino acids. CDR3 bases: TGTGCCAGCAGCGTGGGGGCAGGGGAGGGTTGGGCCAACGTCCTGACTTTC. Its translation is CASSVGAGEGWANVLTF.

The chain carries TRBV13 and TRBJ2-1; 12 bases fit TRBD2. The V gene's germline CDR1 is PRHDT and CDR2 FYEKMQ (reference sequence). The CDR3 length is 17 residues. With V trimmed by 3 bases and J by 4 bases, 7 bases remained unmatched. The CDR3 sequence is CASSFRIGLAGYNEQFF. CDR3 nucleotides: TGTGCCAGCAGCTTCCGTATAGGACTAGCGGGATACAATGAGCAGTTCTTC.

This rearrangement joins TRBV15 to TRBJ2-5; the match to TRBD2 covers 9 bases. The length of the CDR3 is 15 residues. V lost 5 bases and J lost 5; bases outside the gene matches: 9. CDR1 and CDR2 (germline): LNHNV, YYDKDF (reference sequence). CDR3 in amino acids: CATSGLRSGGETQYF. The CDR3 DNA reads as TGTGCCACCAGCGGGCTCCGGAGCGGGGGGGAGACCCAGTACTTC.

This clone was counted a single time. The rearrangement links TRBV10-3 to TRBJ2-3; D is possibly TRBD2 (6 bases). The CDR3 runs 15 residues. V lost 7 bases to trimming and J lost 6 bases, with 20 bases between them. Germline V gene sequence: CDR1 ENHRY, CDR2 SYGVKD. This chain's CDR3 is CAITGTFGTSDTQYF. CDR3 sequence (DNA): TGTGCCATCACCGGGACTTTTGGTACTTCCGATACGCAGTATTTT.

The chain uses TRBV11-2 and TRBJ2-5; 9 bases map to TRBD2. The CDR3 has 16 residues. Per germline, CDR1 SGHAT and CDR2 FQNNGV. After removal of 1 base from V and 5 bases from J, the junction contained 8 bases not matched to a gene. The CDR3 here is CASSLGGSGSRETQYF. The CDR3 region has the DNA TGTGCCAGCAGCTTAGGAGGTAGCGGGAGCCGGGAGACCCAGTACTTC.

This chain connects TRBV11-1 to TRBJ2-7; 7 bases map to TRBD1. Trimming cost V 8 bases and J 4 bases; bases outside gene matches: 11. Per germline, CDR1 SGHAT and CDR2 FQDESV (reference sequence). There are 14 residues in the CDR3. CDR3 residues: CASGPGAGGYEQYF. CDR3 DNA: TGTGCCAGCGGGCCCGGGGCAGGGGGATACGAGCAGTACTTC.

The rearrangement joins TRBV6-1 to TRBJ2-7, with 7 positions matching TRBD2. CDR3 size: 13 residues. V lost 2 bases to trimming and J lost 7 bases; unmatched junction nucleotides: 5. Germline lookup yields CDR1 MNHNS and CDR2 SASEGT. CDR3 protein: CASSEQWGGEQYV. The CDR3 DNA reads TGTGCCAGCAGTGAACAATGGGGAGGGGAGCAGTACGTC.

The V gene is TRBV10-2, the J gene TRBJ2-2; the D gene is possibly TRBD1 (6 bases). CDR3 length: 13 amino acids. Germline-derived CDR1 and CDR2 are WSHSY and SAAADI. Trimming took off 4 bases at V and 14 bases at J, with 17 bases between the two ends. DNA of the CDR3: TGCGCCAGCAGTGTGGCTATGGGGGCGGAACTGTTTTTT. This sequence encodes CASSVAMGAELFF.

This clone was recorded once. The chain uses TRBV7-2 and TRBJ1-1, with D possibly TRBD1 on 5 matching bases. Germline assignment: CDR1 SGHTA and CDR2 FQGNSA. There are 13 residues in the CDR3. Trimming stripped 5 bases from V and 4 bases from J, with 11 bases between. CDR3 coding DNA: TGTGCCAGCAGCCCTGGACAACCCACTGAAGCTTTCTTT. This sequence encodes CASSPGQPTEAFF.

The gene calls are TRBV29-1 and TRBJ2-7, with TRBD2 matching 11 bases. There are 15 residues in the CDR3. The germline CDR1 and CDR2 sequences are SQVTM and ANQGSEA. V lost 0 bases and J lost 3; bases outside the gene matches: 4. In DNA, the CDR3 is TGCAGCGTTGAAGATGGAACTAGCGGGAGCTACGAGCAGTACTTC. Translation gives CSVEDGTSGSYEQYF.

The rearrangement joins TRBV9 to TRBJ2-1; weak D call: TRBD2 (6 bases). Germline CDR1 is SGDLS and CDR2 is YYNGEE. V dropped 0 bases and J dropped 4 bases, with 14 bases sitting between them. The CDR3 totals 16 residues. The CDR3 coding sequence is TGTGCCAGCAGCGTAGGGGACTCCCGGGTTTACAATGAGCAGTTCTTC. It yields the protein CASSVGDSRVYNEQFF.

This clone is medium-sized. V gene TRBV13 combines with J gene TRBJ1-1; D might be TRBD1 (6 bases). The germline CDR1 and CDR2 sequences are PRHDT and FYEKMQ (reference sequence). This CDR3 is built from 15 residues. Deletions cut 0 bases from V and 7 bases from J, with 15 bases between. This CDR3 is CASSLGGTGSLEAFF. CDR3 nucleotides: TGTGCCAGCAGCTTAGGGGGTACAGGGTCCCTTGAAGCTTTCTTT.